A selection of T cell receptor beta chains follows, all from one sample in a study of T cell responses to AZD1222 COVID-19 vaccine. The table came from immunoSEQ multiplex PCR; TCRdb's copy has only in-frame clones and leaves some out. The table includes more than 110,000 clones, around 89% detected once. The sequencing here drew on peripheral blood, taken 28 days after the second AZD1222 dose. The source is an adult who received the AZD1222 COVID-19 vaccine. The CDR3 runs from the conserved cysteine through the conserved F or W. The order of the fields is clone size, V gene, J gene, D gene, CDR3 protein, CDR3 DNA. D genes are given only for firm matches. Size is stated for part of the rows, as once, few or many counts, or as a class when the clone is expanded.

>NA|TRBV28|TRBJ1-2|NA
CASSRGRGYTF
TGTGCCAGCAGTCGGGGGAGGGGCTACACCTTC
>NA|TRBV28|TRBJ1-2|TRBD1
CASRSLRDSLNYGYTF
TGTGCCAGCAGAAGTTTAAGGGACAGCCTTAACTATGGCTACACCTTC
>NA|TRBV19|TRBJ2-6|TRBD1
CASRTGTGSAGANVLTF
TGTGCCAGTAGGACCGGGACAGGGTCAGCTGGGGCCAACGTCCTGACTTTC
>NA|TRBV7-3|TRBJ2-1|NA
CASSQGPSVYNEQFF
TGTGCCAGCAGCCAGGGGCCCTCCGTCTACAATGAGCAGTTCTTC
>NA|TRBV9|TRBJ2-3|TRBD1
CASSVGQGRDTQYF
TGTGCCAGCAGCGTCGGACAGGGCAGGGATACGCAGTATTTT
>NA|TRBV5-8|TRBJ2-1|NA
CASFRGDRFRGEQFF
TGTGCCAGCTTCAGGGGGGACCGTTTCAGGGGTGAGCAGTTCTTC
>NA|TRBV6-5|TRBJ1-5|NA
CASSQTESNQPQHF
TGTGCCAGCAGCCAAACAGAGAGCAATCAGCCCCAGCATTTT
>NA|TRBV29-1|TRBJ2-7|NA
CSASRGTTVTDEQYF
TGCAGCGCGAGTAGGGGGACTACAGTAACGGACGAGCAGTACTTC
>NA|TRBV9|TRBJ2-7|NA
CASSVGGSNSYEQYF
TGTGCCAGCAGCGTAGGGGGCTCCAATTCCTACGAGCAGTACTTC
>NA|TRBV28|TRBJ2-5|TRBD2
CASSVAGQETQYF
TGTGCCAGCAGTGTAGCGGGGCAAGAGACCCAGTACTTC
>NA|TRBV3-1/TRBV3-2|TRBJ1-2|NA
CASSRRTPLYGYTF
TGTGCCAGCAGCCGTCGGACACCCCTCTATGGCTACACCTTC
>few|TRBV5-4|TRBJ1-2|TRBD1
CASSSQGVYGYTF
TGTGCCAGCAGCTCACAGGGGGTATATGGCTACACCTTC
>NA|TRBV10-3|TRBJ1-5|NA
CAISESTGGQPQHF
TGTGCCATCAGTGAGTCGACCGGGGGTCAGCCCCAGCATTTT
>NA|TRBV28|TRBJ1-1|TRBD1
CASSLGQGATEAFF
TGTGCCAGCAGCCTAGGACAGGGGGCCACTGAAGCTTTCTTT
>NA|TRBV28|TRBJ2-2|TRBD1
CASSSRQGADTGELFF
TGTGCCAGCAGCTCTAGACAGGGAGCAGACACCGGGGAGCTGTTTTTT
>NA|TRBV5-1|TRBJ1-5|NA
CASSLLGTDNQPQHF
TGCGCCAGCAGCTTGTTAGGGACGGATAATCAGCCCCAGCATTTT
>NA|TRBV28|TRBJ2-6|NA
CASSQYSGANVLTF
TGTGCCAGCAGCCAGTATTCCGGGGCCAACGTCCTGACTTTC
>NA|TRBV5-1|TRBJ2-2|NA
CASSLAGPNTGELFF
TGCGCCAGCAGCTTGGCTGGACCGAACACCGGGGAGCTGTTTTTT
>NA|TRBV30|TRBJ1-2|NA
CAYLSLSRGGYTF
TGTGCCTACCTGTCCCTCTCGAGGGGTGGCTACACCTTC
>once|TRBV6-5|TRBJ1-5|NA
CASSYEGNQPQHF
TGTGCCAGCAGTTACGAGGGGAATCAGCCCCAGCATTTT
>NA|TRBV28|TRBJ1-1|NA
CASSFSYTAEAFF
TGTGCCAGCAGTTTTAGTTACACAGCTGAAGCTTTCTTT
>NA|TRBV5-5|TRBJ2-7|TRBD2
CASSVPTSGGPLPSYEQYF
TGTGCCAGCAGCGTACCAACTAGCGGGGGACCCTTACCCTCCTACGAGCAGTACTTC
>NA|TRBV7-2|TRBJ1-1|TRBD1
CASSPTYRGTEAFF
TGTGCCAGCAGCCCTACATACAGGGGCACTGAAGCTTTCTTT
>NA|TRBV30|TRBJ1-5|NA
CAWSPTTGAFQPQHF
TGTGCCTGGAGTCCAACAACGGGGGCGTTTCAGCCCCAGCATTTT
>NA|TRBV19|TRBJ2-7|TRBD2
CASSIGLAGLYEQYF
TGTGCCAGTAGTATAGGACTAGCGGGACTATACGAGCAGTACTTC
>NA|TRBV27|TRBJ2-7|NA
CASTGGGDYEQYF
TGTGCCAGCACCGGAGGGGGCGATTACGAGCAGTACTTC
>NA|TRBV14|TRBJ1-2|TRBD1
CASSTGDYGYTF
TGTGCCAGCAGCACAGGGGACTATGGCTACACCTTC
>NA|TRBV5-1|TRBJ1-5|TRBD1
CASSLSQGGQPQHF
TGCGCCAGCAGCTTGAGTCAGGGGGGACAGCCCCAGCATTTT
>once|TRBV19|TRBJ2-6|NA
CASQGGTGANVLTF
TGTGCCAGTCAAGGGGGGACTGGGGCCAACGTCCTGACTTTC
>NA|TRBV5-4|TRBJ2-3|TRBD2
CASSRLAGSTDTQYF
TGTGCCAGCAGCCGCCTAGCGGGGAGCACAGATACGCAGTATTTT
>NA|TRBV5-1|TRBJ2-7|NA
CASTGSVPYEQYF
TGCGCCAGTACCGGGTCAGTCCCCTACGAGCAGTACTTC
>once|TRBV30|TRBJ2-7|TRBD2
CAWSVGTSGAYEQYF
TGTGCCTGGAGTGTTGGGACTAGCGGGGCCTACGAGCAGTACTTC
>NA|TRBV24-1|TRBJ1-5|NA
CATSSQGSNQPQHF
TGTGCCACCAGTTCACAGGGAAGCAATCAGCCCCAGCATTTT
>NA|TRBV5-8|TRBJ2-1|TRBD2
CASSATGLAVNEQFF
TGTGCCAGCAGCGCCACGGGACTAGCGGTCAATGAGCAGTTCTTC
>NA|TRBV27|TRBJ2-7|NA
CASSLSRGPYEQYF
TGTGCCAGCAGTTTATCGAGGGGACCCTACGAGCAGTACTTC
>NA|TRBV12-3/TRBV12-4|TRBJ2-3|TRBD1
CASSTGADTQYF
TGTGCCAGCAGTACAGGGGCAGATACGCAGTATTTT
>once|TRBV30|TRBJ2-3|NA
CAWSSRGPDTQYF
TGTGCCTGGAGCTCTCGGGGGCCGGATACGCAGTATTTT
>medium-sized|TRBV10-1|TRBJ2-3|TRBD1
CASSEGQGSTDTQYF
TGCGCCAGCAGTGAGGGACAGGGCAGCACAGATACGCAGTATTTT
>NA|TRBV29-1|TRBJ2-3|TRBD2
CSSAGGQVADTQYF
TGCAGCTCGGCGGGGGGGCAAGTGGCAGATACGCAGTATTTT
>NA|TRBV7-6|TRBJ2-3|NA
CASSPGKGGDTQYF
TGTGCCAGCAGCCCCGGGAAAGGGGGGGATACGCAGTATTTT